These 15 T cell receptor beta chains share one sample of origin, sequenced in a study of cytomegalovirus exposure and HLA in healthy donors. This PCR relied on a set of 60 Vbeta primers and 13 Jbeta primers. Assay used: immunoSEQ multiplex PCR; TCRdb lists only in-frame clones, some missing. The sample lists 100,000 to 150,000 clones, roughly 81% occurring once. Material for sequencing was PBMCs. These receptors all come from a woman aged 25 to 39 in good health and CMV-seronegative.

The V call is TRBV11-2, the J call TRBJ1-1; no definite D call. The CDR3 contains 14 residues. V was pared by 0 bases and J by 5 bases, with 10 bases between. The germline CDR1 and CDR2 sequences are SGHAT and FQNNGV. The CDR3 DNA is TGTGCCAGCAGCTTAGATCCCGGGGTAACTGAAGCTTTCTTT. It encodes CASSLDPGVTEAFF.

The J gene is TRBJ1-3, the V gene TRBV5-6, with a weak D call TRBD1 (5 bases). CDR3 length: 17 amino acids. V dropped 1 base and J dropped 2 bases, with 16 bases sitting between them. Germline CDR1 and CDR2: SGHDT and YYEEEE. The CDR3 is CASSLRGRALTGNTIYF. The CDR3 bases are TGTGCCAGCAGCTTGCGAGGCAGGGCTCTCACTGGAAACACCATATATTTT.

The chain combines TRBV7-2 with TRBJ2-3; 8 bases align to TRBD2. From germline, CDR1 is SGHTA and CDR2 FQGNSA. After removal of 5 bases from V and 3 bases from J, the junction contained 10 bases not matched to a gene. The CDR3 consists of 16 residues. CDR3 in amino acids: CASSVASGSWTDTQYF. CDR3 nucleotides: TGTGCCAGCAGCGTCGCTAGCGGGTCATGGACAGATACGCAGTATTTT.

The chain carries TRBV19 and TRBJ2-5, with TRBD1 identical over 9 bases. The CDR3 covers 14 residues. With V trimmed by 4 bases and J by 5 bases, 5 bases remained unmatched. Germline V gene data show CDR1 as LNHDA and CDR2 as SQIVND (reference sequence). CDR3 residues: CASSTDRGSETQYF. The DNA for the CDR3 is TGTGCCAGTAGTACGGACAGGGGTTCTGAGACCCAGTACTTC.

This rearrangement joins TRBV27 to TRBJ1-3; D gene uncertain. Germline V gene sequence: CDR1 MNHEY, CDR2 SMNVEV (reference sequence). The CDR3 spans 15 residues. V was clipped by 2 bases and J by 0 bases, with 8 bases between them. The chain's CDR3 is CASSLTGISGNTIYF. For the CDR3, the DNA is TGTGCCAGCAGTTTAACGGGTATCTCTGGAAACACCATATATTTT.

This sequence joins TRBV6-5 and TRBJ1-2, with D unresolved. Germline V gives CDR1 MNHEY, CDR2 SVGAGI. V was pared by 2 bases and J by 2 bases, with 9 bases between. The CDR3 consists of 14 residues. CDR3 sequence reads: CASSYRGRNYGYTF. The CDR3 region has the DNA TGTGCCAGCAGTTACCGCGGCAGAAACTATGGCTACACCTTC.

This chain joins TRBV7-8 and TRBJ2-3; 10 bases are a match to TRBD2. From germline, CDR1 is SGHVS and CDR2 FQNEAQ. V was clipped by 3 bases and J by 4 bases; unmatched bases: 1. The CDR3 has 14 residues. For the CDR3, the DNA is TGTGCCAGCAGCTTCCTAGCGGGAGCAGATACGCAGTATTTT. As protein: CASSFLAGADTQYF.

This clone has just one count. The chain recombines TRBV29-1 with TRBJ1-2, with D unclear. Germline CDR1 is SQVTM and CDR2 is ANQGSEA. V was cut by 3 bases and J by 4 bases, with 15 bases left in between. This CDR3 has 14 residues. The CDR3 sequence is CSVEADTRGYGYTF. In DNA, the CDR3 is TGCAGCGTTGAGGCCGATACCCGGGGCTATGGCTACACCTTC. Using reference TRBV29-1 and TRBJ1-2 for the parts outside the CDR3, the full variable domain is SAVISQKPSRDICQRGTSLTIQCQVDSQVTMMFWYRQQPGQSLTLIATANQGSEATYESGFVIDKFPISRPNLTFSTLTVSNMSPEDSSIYLCSVEADTRGYGYTFGSGTRLTVV.

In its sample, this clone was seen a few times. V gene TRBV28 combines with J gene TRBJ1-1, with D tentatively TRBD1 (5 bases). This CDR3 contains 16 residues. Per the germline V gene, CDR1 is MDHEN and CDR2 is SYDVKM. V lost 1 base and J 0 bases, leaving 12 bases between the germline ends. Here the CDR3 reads CASSLSGGILNTEAFF. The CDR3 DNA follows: TGTGCCAGCAGTTTATCCGGGGGGATCTTGAACACTGAAGCTTTCTTT.

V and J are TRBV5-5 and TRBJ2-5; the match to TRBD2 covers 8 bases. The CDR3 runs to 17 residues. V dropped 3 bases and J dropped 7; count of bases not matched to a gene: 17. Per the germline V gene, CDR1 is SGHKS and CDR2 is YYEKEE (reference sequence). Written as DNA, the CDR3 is TGTGCCAGCAGCTGGAGGCCGGGACTAGGGACCCCGGGGACCCAGTACTTC. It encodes CASSWRPGLGTPGTQYF.

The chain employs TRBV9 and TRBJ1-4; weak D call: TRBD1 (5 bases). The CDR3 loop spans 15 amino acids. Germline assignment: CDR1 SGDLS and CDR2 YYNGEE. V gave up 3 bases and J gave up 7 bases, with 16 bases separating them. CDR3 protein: CASSDNSGVGEKLFF. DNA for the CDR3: TGTGCCAGCAGCGACAATTCGGGGGTTGGTGAAAAACTGTTTTTT.

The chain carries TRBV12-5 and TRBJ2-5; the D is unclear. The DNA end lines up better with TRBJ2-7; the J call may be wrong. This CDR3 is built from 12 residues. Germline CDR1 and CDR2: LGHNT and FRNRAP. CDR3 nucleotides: TGTGCTAGTGGTCCCGAGAGCTACGAGCAGTACTTC. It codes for CASGPESYEQYF.

CDR3 nucleotides: TGTGCCAGCAGTGGTCCCACTAGCGGGGGCCCCAATGAGCAGTTCTTC. It codes for CASSGPTSGGPNEQFF. V and J are TRBV6-1 and TRBJ2-1, with 11 bases that match TRBD2. Unmatched junction bases numbered 8, after V lost 4 bases and J lost 6 bases. The germline V gene encodes CDR1 MNHNS and CDR2 SASEGT. This CDR3 comprises 16 residues.

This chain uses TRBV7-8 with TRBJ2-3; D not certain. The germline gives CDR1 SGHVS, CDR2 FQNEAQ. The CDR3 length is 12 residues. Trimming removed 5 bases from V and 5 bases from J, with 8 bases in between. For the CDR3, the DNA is TGTGCCAGCAGCCCCACCGGAGATACGCAGTATTTT. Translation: CASSPTGDTQYF.

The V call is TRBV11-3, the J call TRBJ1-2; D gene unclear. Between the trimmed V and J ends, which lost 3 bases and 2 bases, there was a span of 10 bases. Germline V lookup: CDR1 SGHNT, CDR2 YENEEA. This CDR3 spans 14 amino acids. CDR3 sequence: CASSFGGLNYGYTF. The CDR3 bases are TGTGCCAGCAGCTTTGGCGGACTCAACTATGGCTACACCTTC.